This paragraph covers one T cell receptor (beta chain) sequence. The CDR3 consists of 14 residues. Germline V gene sequence: CDR1 MGHDK, CDR2 SYGVNS. Between the trimmed V and J ends, which lost 3 bases and 7 bases, there was a span of 13 bases. Specified treatment: randomized to nivolumab then ipilimumab (arm A) or the reverse (arm B). None of the patients previously received DNA-damaging chemotherapy. PBMC sorting kept live CD3+CD8+ cells without CD19 or CD56. Method: immunoSEQ multiplex PCR; TCRdb's copy keeps in-frame clones and lacks some. The sample yields tens of thousands of clones, 82% seen once. The sample is drawn from a study of sequential checkpoint blockade in melanoma. Study-wide background: Both treatment sequences were followed by maintenance nivolumab.

The specimen comprised CD8+ T cells sorted from blood (inferred from file names), sampled from a patient given nivolumab and ipilimumab in sequence. The TCR was taken from a human donor with melanoma. The chain uses TRBV25-1 and TRBJ2-4; TRBD1 might be the D (5 bases). The DNA for the CDR3 is TGTGCCAGCAGTGATTTGAGACAGAGGAACATTCAGTACTTC. Protein product: CASSDLRQRNIQYF.